This T cell receptor beta chain emerged from a study of cytomegalovirus exposure and HLA in healthy donors (dated by TCRdb to 2016 to 2017). A note on the overall study: In an earlier analysis of several hundred of the donors, 276 Gb of sequence data and approximately 100 million unique TCR beta sequences from approximately 180 million T cells were reported. Roughly 300 gigabases of sequencing data and roughly 90 million unique TCR sequences were included in an early release covering about 700 HLA-typed donors. Among the roughly 400 genotyped donors, about 83% belonged to the genetic ancestry cluster associated with self-reported Caucasian donors. The study aimed to test whether cataloging public T cell receptors could reveal signatures of past pathogen exposure. The study profiled the T cell repertoires of 550 to 700 subjects by immunosequencing and related them to cytomegalovirus serostatus. Along with the approximately 670-subject first cohort, a separate validation cohort of some 130 different subjects was used. The study combined high-throughput TCR immunosequencing, statistical association of individual TCRs with disease status, and machine learning to predict cytomegalovirus infection status. A later analysis re-examined previously published TCR beta repertoires from roughly 650 donors and added high-resolution HLA genotyping to investigate patterns of TCR occurrence. Rather than drawing on any new phenotypic data, the later analysis identified candidate immune exposures from TCR beta sequences and the way those sequences occurred across donors. An earlier analysis of 587 of the donors used high-throughput TCR beta sequencing to judge whether each TCR beta V gene segment behaved as functional or pseudogenic. Donor age, sex, ethnicity and CMV serostatus were compiled together with the repertoire data. A later genetic analysis used genome-wide SNP genotypes for about three fifths of the 666 donors, treating that subset as a discovery cohort. Every discovery cohort repertoire had been produced on one sequencing platform. HLA typing covered class I and class II loci at four-digit resolution. The number of donors typed differed by locus, with about 629-640 for A, B, C, DRB1 and DQB1, around 500 for DQA1, 606 for DPA1, and some 440 for DPB1. Four to six DR-DQ haplotypes were handled as single units for association and clustering, since linkage in the cohort was strong. Among almost 400 genotyped donors of the cohort, an average of approximately 240,000 unique TCR beta nucleotide sequences were sequenced per donor, roughly a sixth of them non-productive.

The library came from the immunoSEQ multiplex PCR assay. For the multiplex PCR, a mixture combining 60 forward primers for TCR Vbeta segments and 13 reverse primers for TCR Jbeta segments was used. A multiplex PCR assay on genomic DNA amplified the CDR3 region of rearranged TCR beta genes. The Illumina HiSeq System was used to sequence the amplified TCR beta libraries as 87-base-pair reads. As for the original processing: A later analysis counted about 80 million unique TCR beta chains across the 666 repertoires, and some 12 million of these chains were shared by at least two donors. Raw reads were error-corrected and collapsed into unique sequences by a nearest-neighbor algorithm in which closely related sequences were merged to remove PCR and sequencing errors. Alignment of CDR3 sequences to IMGT reference sequences was used to assign V, D and J gene segments. For a sequence to be retained, at least a six-nucleotide match to both a V gene segment and a J gene segment was required. A rearrangement counted as productive if the CDR3 had no stop codons and remained in frame with V and J, and every other rearrangement counted as non-productive. CDR3 was defined by IMGT convention, running from the second conserved V-encoded cysteine to the conserved J-encoded phenylalanine. Sequences without an unambiguous match to a single V gene segment were excluded from the earlier analysis of several hundred of the donors. In an earlier analysis of a few hundred of the donors, V segments were called functional above 56.7% productive rearrangements and were called segregating when the between-donor standard deviation exceeded 5%. A statistical classification framework was built for diagnosing cytomegalovirus status from the catalog of TCR beta chain sequences. V and J gene assignment, in a later analysis, came from comparing TCR nucleotide sequences with IMGT/GENE-DB human TR gene sequences. In a later analysis, CDR3 sequences and most-parsimonious VDJ recombination scenarios were assigned using the TCRdist pipeline. In a later analysis, every TCR beta chain was defined by the combination of its CDR3 amino acid sequence and its V-gene family, and reads without a unique V-gene family were dropped. In a later analysis, approximately 590 highly shared, low-generation-probability nucleotide sequences were removed to address suspected cross-contamination and a sequencing artifact. In a later analysis, a clonal expansion index was calculated for each public chain from normalized within-repertoire ranks of inferred template counts. A later analysis computed generation probabilities with a VDJ recombination model fitted to out-of-frame rearrangements, and checked the results against IGoR. A later analysis scored TCR-TCR, TCR-HLA and TCR-CMV co-occurrence with hypergeometric tests, applying a repertoire-size bias correction to TCR pairs. A later analysis estimated false discovery rates by permuting HLA or CMV assignments 20 times. In a later analysis, co-occurring TCRs were grouped with DBSCAN, and TCRdist sequence similarity was added when clustering was performed within HLA-allele-positive subsets. For co-occurrence clustering, repertoires with fewer than 30,000 or more than 120,000 public chains were excluded, along with 4 to 6 repertoires with anomalous nucleotide sharing. Not all clones reach the TCRdb copy of this immuneACCESS table, which keeps in-frame sequences only. Checked studies attribute under half of the gap to unresolved V genes and leave the rest unexplained. The V and J calls and the clone size are those of that table, but D and trimming were determined from the DNA. This sample's table lists around 100,000 clones. The ten top clones hold about 3.8% of the sample.

Broad study findings and their caveats: The authors suggested that the approach could potentially be extended to other disease states and immunological phenotypes. According to a later analysis, parvovirus B19, influenza, CMV and Epstein-Barr virus appeared linked to several top co-occurrence clusters. In vitro tests confirmed that a few of the cytomegalovirus-associated TCR beta chains recognize cytomegalovirus antigens. Compared with the 666-donor mean, donors in an Asian-associated ancestry cluster had fewer N-insertions in productive TCRs, according to a later genetic analysis. In an earlier analysis of about 600 of the donors, most TCR beta V segments appeared in productive rearrangements about 90% or about 30% of the time, broadly matching IMGT annotations. Assigning TCR associations to individual alleles was difficult when HLA alleles, especially DR and DQ, strongly co-occurred. For the cohort, immune exposure information was limited to CMV serostatus. Most CMV-associated TCR beta chains appeared to be HLA-restricted in a later analysis, and the HLA associations seemed to be driven largely by CMV exposure. Because the 87-base-pair reads could not distinguish some IMGT-functional V segments, including TRBV6-2 and TRBV6-3, those segments were excluded. In the study, around 160 TCR beta chains were listed as associated with cytomegalovirus. A further reported finding was that TCR beta sequences accurately predicted the HLA-A and HLA-B alleles for most subjects in the first cohort. Compared with equally common non-associated chains, HLA-associated TCR beta chains in a later analysis were more clonally expanded and had lower generation probabilities. A later genetic analysis associated a missense DCLRE1C variant with V-gene and J-gene trimming of TCR beta chains, and an independent cohort replicated the association. At a false discovery rate of 0.05, a later analysis linked under 20,000 TCR beta sequences to specific HLA alleles. The cohort was sequenced for TCR beta chains only, and without alpha or paired-chain data the features that could be detected were limited. Linkage disequilibrium might explain the correlated functional status among segregating V segments, but an unknown experimental factor could not be excluded. The presence/absence analyses assumed that sequencing depth was roughly uniform across donors, and that assumption may not be true. The sequencing pipeline was judged likely to have produced a cluster of highly shared sequence variants as a technical artifact. HLA typing was unavailable for some donors at each locus, so association tests used only the typed subset. A later analysis found that TCR association rates varied across HLA loci, with DRB1 alleles showing the most associated TCRs and HLA-C alleles the fewest. Cytomegalovirus status was reported to be diagnosed by the classifier with high specificity and sensitivity in both the original and validation cohorts. Most TCR sequences were seen in very few donors, while some public TCRs were found in many individuals. Because counts were too low, 15 or so rarely observed V segments, including chromosome 9 orphons, were excluded from the earlier analysis of 587 of the donors.

Comment on this clone: Its antigen specificity is not known.

The cohort consisted of 650 to 850 healthy bone marrow donors. At the time of sampling, every cohort member was nominally healthy, though immune exposures that went unrecorded were likely present. The donor tested CMV seronegative and was one of the 352 seronegative cohort members. A peripheral blood sample was provided by each donor, and peripheral blood mononuclear cells were used for TCR beta sequencing. The Qiagen DNeasy Blood Extraction Kit was used to extract genomic DNA from the blood cell samples. The CDR3 sequence holds 12 residues, the cysteine and phenylalanine included. Only the CDR3 portion is preserved as DNA: 36 bases, with reading frame beginning at the first base. CDR1 and CDR2 were assigned from the germline V gene (reference sequence) as SGHNT and YYREEE. At the junction V is shortened by 4 bases and J by 2 bases, with 6 bases in between.

The sequenced sample was PBMCs. The rearranged segments are TRBV5-4 and TRBJ1-2, with the D gene uncertain. The source of this sequence is a man under 40 in good health and CMV-seronegative. The nucleotide sequence reads as follows: TGTGCCAGCAGCCGAGAGAACTATGGCTACACCTTC. This is translated as CASSRENYGYTF.